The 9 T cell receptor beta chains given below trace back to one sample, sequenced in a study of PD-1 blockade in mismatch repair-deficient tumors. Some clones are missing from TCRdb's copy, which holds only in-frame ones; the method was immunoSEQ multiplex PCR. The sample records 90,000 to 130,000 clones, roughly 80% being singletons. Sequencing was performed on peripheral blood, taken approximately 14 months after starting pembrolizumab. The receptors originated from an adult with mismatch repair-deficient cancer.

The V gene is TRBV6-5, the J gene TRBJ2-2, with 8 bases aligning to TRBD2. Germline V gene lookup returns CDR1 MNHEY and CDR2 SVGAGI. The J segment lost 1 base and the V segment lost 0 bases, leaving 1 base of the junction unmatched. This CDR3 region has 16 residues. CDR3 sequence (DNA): TGTGCCAGCAGTTACTCTAGCGGGGTGAACACCGGGGAGCTGTTTTTT. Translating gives CASSYSSGVNTGELFF.

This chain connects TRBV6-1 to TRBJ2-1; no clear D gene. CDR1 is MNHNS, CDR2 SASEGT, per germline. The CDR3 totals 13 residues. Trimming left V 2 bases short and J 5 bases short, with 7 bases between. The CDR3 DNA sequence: TGTGCCAGCAGTGAACGGCAAAACAATGAGCAGTTCTTC. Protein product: CASSERQNNEQFF.

Here the CDR3 reads CASSQAPIALPYEQYF. In DNA, the CDR3 is TGTGCCAGCAGCCAAGCCCCAATAGCGCTACCCTACGAGCAGTACTTC. This chain links TRBV14 with TRBJ2-7, with D possibly matching TRBD2 (5 bases). CDR3 length: 16 residues. Germline-derived CDR1 and CDR2 are SGHDN and FVKESK. V was cut by 1 base and J by 2 bases, with 15 bases left in between. The full variable domain, its missing parts supplied by reference TRBV14 and TRBJ2-7, is EAGVTQFPSHSVIEKGQTVTLRCDPISGHDNLYWYRRVMGKEIKFLLHFVKESKQDESGMPNNRFLAERTGGTYSTLKVQPAELEDSGVYFCASSQAPIALPYEQYFGPGTRLTVT.

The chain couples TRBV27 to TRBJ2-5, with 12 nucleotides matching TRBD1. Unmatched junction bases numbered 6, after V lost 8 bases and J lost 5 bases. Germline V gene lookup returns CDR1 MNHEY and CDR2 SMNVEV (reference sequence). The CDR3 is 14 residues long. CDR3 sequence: CASRDRGLGETQYF. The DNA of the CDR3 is TGTGCCAGCCGGGACAGGGGGCTTGGGGAGACCCAGTACTTC.

CDR3 sequence: CASSLGTDQETQYF. The CDR3 DNA follows: TGTGCCAGCAGCCTAGGAACGGATCAAGAGACCCAGTACTTC. The chain couples TRBV6-5 to TRBJ2-5; no clear D. Per germline, CDR1 MNHEY and CDR2 SVGAGI. This CDR3 is 14 amino acids long. With 6 bases removed from V and 2 bases from J, the gap between germline ends came to 13 bases.

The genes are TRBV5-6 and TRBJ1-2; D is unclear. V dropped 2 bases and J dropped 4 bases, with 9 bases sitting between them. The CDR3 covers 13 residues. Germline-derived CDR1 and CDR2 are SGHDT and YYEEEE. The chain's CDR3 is CASSFGRPYGYTF. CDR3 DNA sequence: TGTGCCAGCAGCTTTGGACGGCCCTATGGCTACACCTTC.

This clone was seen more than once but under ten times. The CDR3 sequence is CAISESGQGRAFF. The DNA of the CDR3 is TGTGCCATCAGTGAGTCGGGGCAGGGTCGAGCTTTCTTT. The V and J genes are TRBV10-3 and TRBJ1-1, with a weak D call TRBD1 (5 bases). This CDR3 comprises 13 residues. V lost 0 bases to trimming and J lost 10 bases, with 12 bases between them. CDR1 is ENHRY, CDR2 SYGVKD, per germline.

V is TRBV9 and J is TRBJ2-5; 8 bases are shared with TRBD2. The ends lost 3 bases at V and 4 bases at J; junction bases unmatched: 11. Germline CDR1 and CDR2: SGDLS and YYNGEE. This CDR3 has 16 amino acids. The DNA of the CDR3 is TGTGCCAGCAGCGCAGCGGGGGTCCCAAACCGAGAGACCCAGTACTTC. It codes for CASSAAGVPNRETQYF.

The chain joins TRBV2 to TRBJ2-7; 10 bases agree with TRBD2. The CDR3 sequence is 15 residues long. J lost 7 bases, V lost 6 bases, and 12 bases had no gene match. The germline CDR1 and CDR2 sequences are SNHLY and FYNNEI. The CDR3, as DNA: TGTGCCAGCAGAGTGCTAGCGGGAGCTTTTGGGGAGCAGTACTTC. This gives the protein CASRVLAGAFGEQYF.